One sample yielded the 29 T cell receptor beta chains listed below, sequenced in a study of cytomegalovirus exposure and HLA in healthy donors. 13 Jbeta primers and 60 Vbeta primers were used for the PCR. Data came from immunoSEQ multiplex PCR; TCRdb stores just in-frame clones and leaves some out. The sample has under 150,000 clones, around three quarters seen once. Sequenced material: PBMCs. These receptors were obtained from a woman in her forties or fifties in good health and CMV-seronegative.

The J gene is TRBJ2-1, the V gene TRBV5-4; tentative D call: TRBD2 (7 bases). Germline-derived CDR1 and CDR2 are SGHNT and YYREEE (reference sequence). The CDR3 length is 16 residues. The germline V and J ends were trimmed by 7 bases and 0 bases, with 17 bases remaining between them. The CDR3, as DNA: TGTGCCAGCTACGCGGGGGCAGGGCGCTCCTACAATGAGCAGTTCTTC. Its translation: CASYAGAGRSYNEQFF.

Written as DNA, the CDR3 is TGTGCCATCAGTACCCCCCGACTAGCGGGAGACGGTGAGCAGTTCTTC. It codes for CAISTPRLAGDGEQFF. V is TRBV10-3 and J is TRBJ2-1; TRBD2 matches at 12 bases. The V and J ends lost 5 bases and 9 bases, in that order; junction bases with no gene match: 11. The germline CDR1 and CDR2 sequences are ENHRY and SYGVKD. This CDR3 is 16 amino acids long.

In its sample, this clone was seen once. Other nucleotide sequences in the sample specify the same CDR3. The chain recombines TRBV5-1 with TRBJ1-2; 7 nucleotides align to TRBD1. The germline CDR1 and CDR2 sequences are SGHRS and YFSETQ. The CDR3 consists of 14 residues. J was trimmed by 2 bases and V by 0 bases; bases with no gene match: 1. In DNA, the CDR3 is TGCGCCAGCAGCTTGGGGACAGGCAACTATGGCTACACCTTC. Residues: CASSLGTGNYGYTF. Full variable domain (remainder filled in from reference TRBV5-1 and TRBJ1-2): KAGVTQTPRYLIKTRGQQVTLSCSPISGHRSVSWYQQTPGQGLQFLFEYFSETQRNKGNFPGRFSGRQFSNSRSEMNVSTLELGDSALYLCASSLGTGNYGYTFGSGTRLTVV.

In its sample, this clone was seen once. The chain has TRBV30 and TRBJ1-5; 12 bases fit TRBD1. The CDR3 is 16 amino acids. V shed 0 bases and J 7 bases; nucleotides not matched to a gene: 7. Germline CDR1 reads GTSNPN; CDR2 reads SVGIG (reference sequence). DNA for the CDR3: TGTGCCTGGAGTGTATGGGACAGGGGGCTAGGGCAGCCCCAGCATTTT. Translation: CAWSVWDRGLGQPQHF.

This chain uses TRBV15 with TRBJ2-4, with D tentatively TRBD2 (7 bases). CDR3 length: 15 residues. The germline V and J ends were trimmed by 4 bases and 0 bases, with 10 bases remaining between them. CDR1 LNHNV and CDR2 YYDKDF come from the germline V gene (reference sequence). The CDR3 sequence is CATSKGGLAKNIQYF. The CDR3 nucleotides are TGTGCCACCAGCAAGGGGGGGCTAGCCAAAAACATTCAGTACTTC. Together with reference TRBV15 and TRBJ2-4, the CDR3 gives the full variable domain: DAMVIQNPRYQVTQFGKPVTLSCSQTLNHNVMYWYQQKSSQAPKLLFHYYDKDFNNEADTPDNFQSRRPNTSFCFLDIRSPGLGDTAMYLCATSKGGLAKNIQYFGAGTRLSVL.

The chain has TRBV30 and TRBJ2-1; 9 bases are a match to TRBD2. The length of the CDR3 is 15 residues. J gave up 4 bases and V 2 bases, and 6 bases lay outside the gene matches. The germline CDR1 and CDR2 sequences are GTSNPN and SVGIG (reference sequence). DNA for the CDR3: TGTGCCTGGAGTATTGGGACTAGCAGTTACAATGAGCAGTTCTTC. Translating gives CAWSIGTSSYNEQFF. The full variable domain, rest sourced from reference TRBV30 and TRBJ2-1, is SQTIHQWPATLVQPVGSPLSLECTVEGTSNPNLYWYRQAAGRGLQLLFYSVGIGQISSEVPQNLSASRPQDRQFILSSKKLLLSDSGFYLCAWSIGTSSYNEQFFGPGTRLTVL.

The CDR3 DNA reads as TGTGCCACTGCGCCTCCGGGACTACCAAACTACGAGCAGTACTTC. It encodes CATAPPGLPNYEQYF. V gene TRBV19 combines with J gene TRBJ2-7; 7 nucleotides line up with TRBD2. Trimming removed 10 bases from V and 3 bases from J; junction bases left unmatched: 15. In germline, CDR1 is LNHDA, CDR2 SQIVND (reference sequence). The CDR3 has 15 amino acids.

This clone was seen more than once but under ten times. The CDR3 loop reads CAWSAFPGTEAFF. The CDR3 region has the DNA TGTGCCTGGAGTGCCTTTCCGGGTACTGAAGCTTTCTTT. The J gene is TRBJ1-1, the V gene TRBV30; D unresolved. Trimming left V 1 base short and J 5 bases short, with 11 bases between. The CDR3 consists of 13 residues. Germline assignment: CDR1 GTSNPN and CDR2 SVGIG (reference sequence). Full variable domain (rest looked up from reference TRBV30 and TRBJ1-1): SQTIHQWPATLVQPVGSPLSLECTVEGTSNPNLYWYRQAAGRGLQLLFYSVGIGQISSEVPQNLSASRPQDRQFILSSKKLLLSDSGFYLCAWSAFPGTEAFFGQGTRLTVV.

The chain uses TRBV19 and TRBJ2-3; 9 bases line up with TRBD2. This CDR3 spans 14 amino acids. The V and J ends lost 7 bases and 4 bases, in that order; junction bases with no gene match: 6. The V gene's germline CDR1 is LNHDA and CDR2 SQIVND (reference sequence). Written as DNA, the CDR3 is TGTGCCAGTAAAGTAGCGGGAGATGCAGATACGCAGTATTTT. Amino acids: CASKVAGDADTQYF.

CDR3 DNA: TGTGCCAGCACCGCGACAGGGACACACTCCTACGAGCAGTACTTC. Protein sequence: CASTATGTHSYEQYF. The chain combines TRBV25-1 with TRBJ2-7; TRBD1 agrees at 7 bases. Germline-derived CDR1 and CDR2 are MGHDK and SYGVNS. CDR3 length: 15 amino acids. Trimming at V came to 7 bases and at J to 0 bases, leaving 9 bases not matched to a gene.

The V call is TRBV7-2, the J call TRBJ2-5, with 10 positions matching TRBD2. The V gene end was trimmed by 5 bases and the J gene end by 4 bases; junction bases not matched to a gene: 7. The CDR3 covers 15 residues. CDR1 is SGHTA and CDR2 is FQGNSA in the germline V gene. Here the CDR3 reads CASSASSGSSETQYF. The CDR3 DNA sequence: TGTGCCAGCAGCGCGTCTAGCGGGAGCTCAGAGACCCAGTACTTC.

This clone was detected a few times. The rearrangement joins TRBV6-6 to TRBJ1-5; D uncertain. V was clipped by 3 bases and J by 7 bases, with 13 bases between them. Germline V gene sequence: CDR1 MNHNY, CDR2 SVGAGI (reference sequence). This CDR3 contains 14 residues. CDR3 in DNA: TGTGCCAGCAGTTATGACGGTGGCGGGCAGCCCCAGCATTTT. Translated, it gives CASSYDGGGQPQHF.

This clone was detected a few times. This chain uses TRBV5-8 with TRBJ1-2; TRBD1 is a possible D gene (5 bases). Trimming took off 1 base at V and 8 bases at J, with 9 bases between the two ends. Germline V gene lookup returns CDR1 SGHTS and CDR2 YDEGEE. This CDR3 is built from 12 residues. CDR3 protein: CASSLLGGGYTF. For the CDR3, the DNA is TGTGCCAGCAGCTTGCTGGGGGGAGGCTACACCTTC.

The chain combines TRBV28 with TRBJ1-3; 10 bases map to TRBD1. Germline V gives CDR1 MDHEN, CDR2 SYDVKM. The CDR3 length is 15 residues. Losses at the gene ends were 2 bases for V and 2 bases for J; bases not matched to a gene: 0. CDR3 in amino acids: CASSLGTGAGNTIYF. CDR3 nucleotide sequence: TGTGCCAGCAGTTTAGGGACAGGGGCTGGAAACACCATATATTTT.

This clone has just a few counts. The rearrangement joins TRBV5-4 to TRBJ1-2; TRBD1 matches at 7 bases. CDR3 length: 16 residues. The V gene's germline CDR1 is SGHNT and CDR2 YYREEE (reference sequence). V lost 4 bases and J lost 3; bases outside the gene matches: 12. The CDR3 is CASSAARTGSDYGYTF. The CDR3 region has the DNA TGTGCCAGCAGCGCCGCCCGGACAGGTTCGGACTATGGCTACACCTTC.

The chain combines TRBV19 with TRBJ1-1, with D possibly TRBD1 on 5 matching bases. The CDR3 is 11 residues long. V was clipped by 3 bases and J by 9 bases, with 8 bases between them. Germline-derived CDR1 and CDR2 are LNHDA and SQIVND (reference sequence). The CDR3 sequence: CASSMKGKAFF. CDR3 coding DNA: TGTGCCAGTAGTATGAAGGGGAAAGCTTTCTTT.

This clone was counted only a few times. V and J are TRBV5-8 and TRBJ2-7; 8 nucleotides match TRBD1. This CDR3 is 16 amino acids long. After removal of 1 base from V and 10 bases from J, the junction contained 16 bases not matched to a gene. CDR1 SGHTS and CDR2 YDEGEE come from the germline V gene. CDR3 protein: CASSLRSRAGGAGQYV. The CDR3 DNA follows: TGTGCCAGCAGCTTGCGATCCCGGGCAGGGGGCGCCGGACAGTACGTC.

J is TRBJ2-3 and V is TRBV12-5, with D possibly TRBD2 on 5 matching bases. This CDR3 comprises 15 residues. V lost 6 bases and J 2 bases, leaving 15 bases between the germline ends. The germline gives CDR1 LGHNT, CDR2 FRNRAP. The CDR3 coding sequence is TGTGCTAGTGGCCCAAATGGACGGGACACAGATACGCAGTATTTT. Translated, it gives CASGPNGRDTDTQYF.

The chain couples TRBV7-3 to TRBJ2-1, with 10 bases fitting TRBD2. The CDR3 is 16 residues long. Germline values: CDR1 SGHTA, CDR2 FQGTGA. The trim removed 0 bases at V and 9 bases at J, leaving 8 bases unmatched. The CDR3 sequence is CASSLTGAGGLTEQFF. DNA of the CDR3: TGTGCCAGCAGCTTAACGGGAGCGGGAGGGTTGACTGAGCAGTTCTTC.

The chain links TRBV9 to TRBJ1-1; no definite D call. CDR1 and CDR2 (germline): SGDLS, YYNGEE. This CDR3 region has 13 residues. With 0 bases removed from V and 8 bases from J, the gap between germline ends came to 11 bases. The chain's CDR3 is CASSVDGVAEAFF. DNA for the CDR3: TGTGCCAGCAGCGTAGACGGAGTCGCCGAAGCTTTCTTT.

V is TRBV5-6 and J is TRBJ2-2, with unresolved D. CDR3 length: 13 amino acids. V shed 6 bases and J shed 6 bases, with 12 bases lying between them. Germline V CDR1 and CDR2: SGHDT, YYEEEE. CDR3 DNA sequence: TGTGCCAGCACTTACACCCCCCCCGGGGAGCTGTTTTTT. This gives the protein CASTYTPPGELFF.

The chain links TRBV4-2 to TRBJ1-2, with a possible D match to TRBD1 (6 bases). CDR3 length equals 15 residues. The germline CDR1 and CDR2 sequences are LGHNA and YNFKEQ. Trimming removed 3 bases at V and 2 bases at J, with 13 bases between. The CDR3 loop reads CASSHRGSQNYGYTF. As DNA, the CDR3 is TGTGCCAGCAGCCATAGGGGGTCTCAAAACTATGGCTACACCTTC.

This clone was seen only once. The genes are TRBV7-2 and TRBJ1-5, with 8 bases that match TRBD1. The CDR3 contains 18 residues. Looked up from germline, CDR1 is SGHTA and CDR2 is FQGNSA. V was pared by 1 base and J by 1 base, with 9 bases of the junction left unmatched. CDR3 loop: CASSLVSTGGESNQPQHF. For the CDR3, the DNA is TGTGCCAGCAGCTTAGTATCAACAGGGGGAGAAAGCAATCAGCCCCAGCATTTT.

This clone was picked up a small number of times. The chain couples TRBV7-2 to TRBJ2-7; TRBD1 matches 11 bases. This CDR3 has 16 residues. V was pared by 4 bases and J by 2 bases, with 7 bases of the junction left unmatched. In germline, CDR1 is SGHTA, CDR2 FQGNSA. The CDR3 bases are TGTGCCAGCAGCTCCAGGACGGGACAGGGGGCCTACGAGCAGTACTTC. Protein product: CASSSRTGQGAYEQYF. The full variable domain, in which reference TRBV7-2 and TRBJ2-7 provide the parts outside the CDR3, is GAGVSQSPSNKVTEKGKDVELRCDPISGHTALYWYRQSLGQGLEFLIYFQGNSAPDKSGLPSDRFSAERTGGSVSTLTIQRTQQEDSAVYLCASSSRTGQGAYEQYFGPGTRLTVT.

The chain is built from TRBV11-1 and TRBJ2-3, with 10 bases aligning to TRBD2. Germline V CDR1 and CDR2: SGHAT, FQDESV (reference sequence). The ends lost 4 bases at V and 2 bases at J; junction bases unmatched: 3. CDR3 length equals 15 residues. CDR3 DNA sequence: TGTGCCAGCAGCTCGACTAGCGGGTTCACAGATACGCAGTATTTT. This sequence encodes CASSSTSGFTDTQYF.

The rearrangement links TRBV5-6 to TRBJ2-1; D is ambiguous. Germline assignment: CDR1 SGHDT and CDR2 YYEEEE. Trimming removed 2 bases from V and 2 bases from J, with 8 bases in between. The CDR3 covers 14 residues. The chain's CDR3 is CASSLSGTYNEQFF. The CDR3 nucleotides are TGTGCCAGCAGCTTATCGGGTACCTACAATGAGCAGTTCTTC. Full variable domain (rest looked up from reference TRBV5-6 and TRBJ2-1): DAGVTQSPTHLIKTRGQQVTLRCSPKSGHDTVSWYQQALGQGPQFIFQYYEEEERQRGNFPDRFSGHQFPNYSSELNVNALLLGDSALYLCASSLSGTYNEQFFGPGTRLTVL.

The gene calls are TRBV15 and TRBJ1-5, with a tentative D call TRBD1 (5 bases). This CDR3 is 15 amino acids long. Germline V gene data show CDR1 as LNHNV and CDR2 as YYDKDF (reference sequence). The V gene lost 7 bases and the J gene lost 0 bases, with 13 bases spanning the gap. The CDR3 DNA reads TGTGCCACCACCCCATGGGGGGGTAGCAATCAGCCCCAGCATTTT. Protein: CATTPWGGSNQPQHF.

The chain joins TRBV9 to TRBJ2-1; 8 bases match TRBD1. The CDR3 consists of 15 residues. The germline V gene has CDR1 SGDLS and CDR2 YYNGEE. Losses at the gene ends were 4 bases for V and 2 bases for J; bases not matched to a gene: 5. The CDR3 loop reads CASSPRDRTYNEQFF. The CDR3 bases are TGTGCCAGCAGCCCCCGGGACAGGACCTACAATGAGCAGTTCTTC.

The chain recombines TRBV27 with TRBJ1-1, with 7 bases matching TRBD1. Germline-derived CDR1 and CDR2 are MNHEY and SMNVEV (reference sequence). The CDR3 runs to 19 residues. Trimming took 1 base from V and 0 from J; bases not matched to a gene: 14. In DNA form, the CDR3 reads TGTGCCAGCAGTTTATTCGCTCACCGACAGGGCTCGGTGAACACTGAAGCTTTCTTT. Protein product: CASSLFAHRQGSVNTEAFF.